Each of the 21 T cell receptor beta chains below was sequenced from the same sample in a study of neurological immune-mediated disorders. TCRdb passed the 5' RACE reads through MiXCR, listing each CDR3 protein once. The table has around 100,000 distinct CDR3 sequences, less than 14% seen once. Time point indicated: longitudinal time-point 3. Sample: PBMCs. The receptors were sampled from a female donor with HTLV-1-associated myelopathy (HAM/TSP).

This clonotype occurred many times. The rearrangement joins TRBV20-1 to TRBJ2-2; D remains ambiguous. Germline CDR1 is DFQATT and CDR2 is SNEGSKA (reference sequence). Trimming stripped 0 bases from V and 6 bases from J, with 11 bases between. The CDR3 sequence is 14 residues long. This CDR3 reads CSARDSRGSGELFF. The CDR3 DNA reads TGCAGTGCTAGAGATTCGCGAGGTTCCGGGGAGCTGTTTTTT.

This clonotype was seen many times. The gene calls are TRBV6-5 and TRBJ2-5; 13 bases line up with TRBD2. The germline V gene has CDR1 MNHEY and CDR2 SVGAGI. Losses at the gene ends were 6 bases for V and 5 bases for J; bases not matched to a gene: 9. This CDR3 has 16 amino acids. CDR3: CASSLTSGGTYETQYF. Written as DNA, the CDR3 is TGTGCCAGCAGCCTGACTAGCGGGGGGACTTATGAGACCCAGTACTTC.

This clonotype was observed at least ten times. The chain links TRBV7-2 to TRBJ2-7, with a tentative D call TRBD1 (6 bases). Germline V gives CDR1 SGHTA, CDR2 FQGNSA. V lost 1 base and J 4 bases, leaving 14 bases between the germline ends. This CDR3 comprises 15 residues. CDR3: CASSLVYDRTYEQYF. The CDR3, as DNA: TGTGCCAGCAGCTTAGTATACGACAGGACTTACGAGCAGTACTTC.

The chain employs TRBV6-5 and TRBJ2-7; D might be TRBD2 (5 bases). In germline, CDR1 is MNHEY, CDR2 SVGAGI. The CDR3 runs 11 residues. V was cut by 6 bases and J by 3 bases, with 6 bases left in between. DNA for the CDR3: TGTGCCAGCAGACGGGACTACGAGCAGTACTTC. Protein product: CASRRDYEQYF.

Points on this clonotype: A much larger clone sits a single nucleotide away, making a read error possible. The CDR3 loop is CASSWTRDYNEQFF. The CDR3, as DNA: TGCGCCAGCAGCTGGACTCGGGACTACAATGAGCAGTTCTTC. This chain uses TRBV5-1 with TRBJ2-1, with D possibly being TRBD2 (5 bases). V was pared by 3 bases and J by 3 bases, with 10 bases between. Germline V gene data show CDR1 as SGHRS and CDR2 as YFSETQ. This CDR3 has 14 amino acids.

This clonotype was counted ten times or more. This chain connects TRBV20-1 to TRBJ1-6; 7 positions match TRBD1. The length of the CDR3 is 14 residues. Germline V gene lookup returns CDR1 DFQATT and CDR2 SNEGSKA (reference sequence). The J segment lost 7 bases and the V segment lost 1 base, leaving 4 bases of the junction unmatched. The CDR3: CSARVGTANSPLHF. The DNA of the CDR3 is TGCAGTGCTAGAGTGGGGACAGCAAATTCACCCCTCCACTTT.

This clonotype was counted many times. The CDR3 region is CASSFRGGLSQETQYF. The DNA of the CDR3 is TGTGCCAGCAGTTTTCGGGGGGGCCTGAGTCAAGAGACCCAGTACTTC. The chain has TRBV12-3 or TRBV12-4 and TRBJ2-5; 8 positions match TRBD2. V gave up 3 bases and J gave up 2 bases; unmatched junction bases: 8. CDR3 size: 16 residues.

This clonotype was detected many times. The rearrangement joins TRBV28 to TRBJ1-1; 7 nucleotides match TRBD1. The CDR3 length is 15 residues. V was clipped by 6 bases and J by 0 bases; unmatched bases: 7. CDR1 and CDR2 from the germline V gene are MDHEN and SYDVKM. The CDR3 DNA reads TGTGCCAGCAGGATCGCCGGACAGGTGAACACTGAAGCTTTCTTT. Translation: CASRIAGQVNTEAFF.

This clonotype has ten or more counts. The chain combines TRBV6-5 with TRBJ1-1; D might be TRBD1 (5 bases). CDR1 MNHEY and CDR2 SVGAGI come from the germline V gene. V lost 5 bases and J lost 6, with 19 bases in between. This CDR3 comprises 15 residues. As DNA, the CDR3 is TGTGCCAGCAGTCCCCAGACAGCCAGAAGCGCTGAAGCTTTCTTT. It translates to CASSPQTARSAEAFF.

In its sample, this clonotype was seen many times. The chain links TRBV20-1 to TRBJ2-3; 9 positions agree with TRBD1. Germline CDR1 and CDR2: DFQATT and SNEGSKA (reference sequence). The CDR3 loop spans 14 amino acids. Losses at the gene ends were 6 bases for V and 6 bases for J; bases not matched to a gene: 10. The CDR3 DNA sequence: TGCAGTGCCCCCGGGACAGGGCGGATGGATACGCAGTATTTT. Amino acids: CSAPGTGRMDTQYF.

Concerning this clonotype: With a much larger clone just one base away, this may be a read error. The rearrangement uses TRBV2 and TRBJ2-2, with 7 bases matching TRBD2. CDR1 SNHLY and CDR2 FYNNEI come from the germline V gene. V lost 10 bases, J lost 1 base, and 6 bases stayed unmatched. This CDR3 is built from 14 residues. In DNA form, the CDR3 reads TGTGCCAACGGGGGGTATCGGAACACCGGGGAGCTGTTTTTT. Its protein is CANGGYRNTGELFF.

Concerning this clonotype itself: A single base separates this from a much larger clone, so it may be a read error. The chain employs TRBV5-1 and TRBJ1-1; no definite D call. Germline V gives CDR1 SGHRS, CDR2 YFSETQ. The CDR3 spans 11 residues. The CDR3 DNA reads as TGCGCCACCAGCTTGGACACTGAAGCTTTCTTT. It codes for CATSLDTEAFF.

This clonotype has ten or more counts. The chain couples TRBV5-1 to TRBJ2-7, with 9 bases aligning to TRBD1. V gave up 4 bases and J gave up 3 bases; unmatched junction bases: 5. The CDR3 length is 14 residues. Germline CDR1 and CDR2: SGHRS and YFSETQ. In DNA form, the CDR3 reads TGCGCCAGCAGCCGGGACAGGGCGGTCTACGAGCAGTACTTC. This translates into CASSRDRAVYEQYF.

In the case of this clonotype: Likely a read error: the CDR3 ends without its conserved phenylalanine or tryptophan. CDR3 DNA: TGCAGCCTTTCCCCCCAGGGTTCCAACAATGAGCAGTTCGTC. Amino acid sequence: CSLSPQGSNNEQFV. J is TRBJ2-1 and V is TRBV29-1; possibly TRBD1 for D (5 bases). Per the germline V gene, CDR1 is SQVTM and CDR2 is ANQGSEA. V was trimmed by 8 bases and J by 5 bases, leaving 19 bases between them. The CDR3 spans 14 residues.

Notes on this clonotype: A much larger clone is a single base away; this may be a read error. V is TRBV18 and J is TRBJ2-1; unclear D gene. The V gene lost 2 bases and the J gene lost 10 bases, with 21 bases spanning the gap. The CDR3 contains 16 residues. Germline V CDR1 and CDR2: KGHSH, LQKENI. CDR3: CASSPRIHESSYEQFF. The CDR3, as DNA: TGTGCCAGCTCACCAAGAATCCATGAAAGCTCCTACGAGCAGTTCTTC.

Ten or more counts support this clonotype. V and J are TRBV5-1 and TRBJ2-5; D not resolved. Trimming took 1 base from V and 2 from J, leaving 6 bases between them. Germline V gives CDR1 SGHRS, CDR2 YFSETQ. The CDR3 covers 13 residues. The CDR3, as DNA: TGCGCCAGCAGCTTGTGGACGCAAGAGACCCAGTACTTC. Translating gives CASSLWTQETQYF.

This clonotype was seen ten or more times. The J gene is TRBJ2-7, the V gene TRBV20-1; 14 bases agree with TRBD2. CDR3 size: 15 residues. Germline V gene lookup returns CDR1 DFQATT and CDR2 SNEGSKA (reference sequence). The trim removed 1 base at V and 6 bases at J, leaving 5 bases unmatched. The chain's CDR3 is CSARGRGLAGGEQYF. CDR3 nucleotides: TGCAGTGCTAGAGGACGAGGACTAGCGGGGGGCGAGCAGTACTTC.

This clonotype was seen more than once but under ten times. The chain links TRBV5-1 to TRBJ1-1; D ambiguous. CDR3 length: 14 amino acids. CDR1 SGHRS and CDR2 YFSETQ come from the germline V gene. V was clipped by 2 bases and J by 0 bases, with 8 bases between them. CDR3 loop: CASSFSSMNTEAFF. As DNA, the CDR3 is TGCGCCAGCAGCTTTAGCTCAATGAACACTGAAGCTTTCTTT.

This clonotype has at least ten counts. The rearrangement uses TRBV5-1 and TRBJ2-3; TRBD2 is a possible D gene (6 bases). Germline lookup yields CDR1 SGHRS and CDR2 YFSETQ. There are 15 residues in the CDR3. The V and J ends lost 1 base and 6 bases respectively, with 15 bases between them. Here the CDR3 DNA reads TGCGCCAGCAGCTTGCGAGACGGCCGGGGGGATACGCAGTATTTT. Translated: CASSLRDGRGDTQYF.

This clonotype was seen many times. The genes are TRBV20-1 and TRBJ2-5; no firm D call. With 3 bases removed from V and 2 bases from J, the gap between germline ends came to 1 base. The length of the CDR3 is 10 residues. Per the germline V gene, CDR1 is DFQATT and CDR2 is SNEGSKA (reference sequence). CDR3 residues: CSASQETQYF. The CDR3 DNA follows: TGCAGTGCTAGTCAAGAGACCCAGTACTTC.

This clonotype was detected ten times or more. The CDR3 nucleotides read TGCGCCAGCAGCCACTTCCGGACAGGCCAAGAGACCCAGTACTTC. Encoded protein: CASSHFRTGQETQYF. The chain employs TRBV10-2 and TRBJ2-5, with 7 bases identical to TRBD1. The CDR3 totals 15 residues. V gave up 6 bases and J gave up 1 base; unmatched junction bases: 8. Germline-derived CDR1 and CDR2 are WSHSY and SAAADI.